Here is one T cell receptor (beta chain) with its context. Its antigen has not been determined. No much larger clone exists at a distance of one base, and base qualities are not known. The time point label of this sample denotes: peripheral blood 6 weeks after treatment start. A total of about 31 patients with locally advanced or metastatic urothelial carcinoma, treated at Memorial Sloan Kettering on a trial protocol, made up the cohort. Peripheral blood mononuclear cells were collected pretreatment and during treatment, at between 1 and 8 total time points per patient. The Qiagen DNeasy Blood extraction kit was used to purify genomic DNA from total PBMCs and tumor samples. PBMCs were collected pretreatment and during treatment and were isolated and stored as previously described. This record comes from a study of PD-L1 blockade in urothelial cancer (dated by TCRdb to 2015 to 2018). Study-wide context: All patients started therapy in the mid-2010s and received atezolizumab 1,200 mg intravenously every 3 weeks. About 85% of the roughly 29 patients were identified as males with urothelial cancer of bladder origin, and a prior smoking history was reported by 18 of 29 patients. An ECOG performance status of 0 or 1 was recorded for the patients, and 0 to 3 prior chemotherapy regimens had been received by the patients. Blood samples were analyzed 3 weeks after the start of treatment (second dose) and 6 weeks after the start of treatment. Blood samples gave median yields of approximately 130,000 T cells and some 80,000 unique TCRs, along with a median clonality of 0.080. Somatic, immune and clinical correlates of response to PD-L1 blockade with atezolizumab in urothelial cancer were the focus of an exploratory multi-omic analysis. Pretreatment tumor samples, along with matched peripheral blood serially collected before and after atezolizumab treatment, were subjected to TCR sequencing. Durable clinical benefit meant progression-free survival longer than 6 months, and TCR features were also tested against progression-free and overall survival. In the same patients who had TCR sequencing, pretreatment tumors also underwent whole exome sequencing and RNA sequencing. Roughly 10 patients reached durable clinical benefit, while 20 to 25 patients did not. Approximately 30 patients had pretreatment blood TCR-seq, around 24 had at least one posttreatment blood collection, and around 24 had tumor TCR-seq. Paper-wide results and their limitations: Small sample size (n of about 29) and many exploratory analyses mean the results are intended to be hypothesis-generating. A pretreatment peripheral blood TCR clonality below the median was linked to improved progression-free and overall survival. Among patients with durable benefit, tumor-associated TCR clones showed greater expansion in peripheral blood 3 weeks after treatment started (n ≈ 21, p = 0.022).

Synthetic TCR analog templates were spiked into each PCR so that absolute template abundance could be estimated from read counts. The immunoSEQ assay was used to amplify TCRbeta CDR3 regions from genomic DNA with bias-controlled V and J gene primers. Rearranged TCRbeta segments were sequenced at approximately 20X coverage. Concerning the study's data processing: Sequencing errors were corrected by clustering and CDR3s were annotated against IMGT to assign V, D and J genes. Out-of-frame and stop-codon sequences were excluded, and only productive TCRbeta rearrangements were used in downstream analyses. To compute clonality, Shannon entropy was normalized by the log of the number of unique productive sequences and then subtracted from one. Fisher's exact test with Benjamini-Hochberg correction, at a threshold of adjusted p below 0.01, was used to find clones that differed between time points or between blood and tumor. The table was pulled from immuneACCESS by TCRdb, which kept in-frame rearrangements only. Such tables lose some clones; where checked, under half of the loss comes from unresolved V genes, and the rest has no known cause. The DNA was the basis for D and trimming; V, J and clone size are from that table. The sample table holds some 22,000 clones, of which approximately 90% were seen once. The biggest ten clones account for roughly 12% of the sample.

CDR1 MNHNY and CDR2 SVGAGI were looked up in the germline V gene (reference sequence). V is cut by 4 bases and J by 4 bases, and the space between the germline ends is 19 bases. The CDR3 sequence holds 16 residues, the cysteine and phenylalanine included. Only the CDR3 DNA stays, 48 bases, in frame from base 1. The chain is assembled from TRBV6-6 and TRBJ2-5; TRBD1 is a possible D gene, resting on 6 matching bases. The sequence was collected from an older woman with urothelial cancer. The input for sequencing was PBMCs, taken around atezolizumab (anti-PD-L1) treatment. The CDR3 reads CASSSNTAGRGETQYF. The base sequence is TGTGCCAGCAGTTCTAATACCGCCGGCAGGGGAGAGACCCAGTACTTC.